Shown below are 28 T cell receptor beta chains from a single sample sequenced in a study of blood T cells in healthy people across ages. A J-beta primer mix and a sample-barcoded 5' primer were used in a second PCR of about 7 to 12 cycles. Each CDR3 protein is one row after TCRdb ran MiXCR on the 5' RACE reads. The sample includes around 1,100,000 distinct CDR3 sequences, 30% to 40% seen only once; the top ten take around 13%. Sequencing was performed on blood. The receptor source for this set is a man aged 18-30 years in good health.

V is TRBV10-3 and J is TRBJ1-5; the D is unclear. Germline CDR1 is ENHRY and CDR2 is SYGVKD. The CDR3 is made up of 13 amino acids. The V end lost 4 bases, the J end lost 0 bases, and 4 bases lay between the germline ends. In DNA form, the CDR3 reads TGTGCCATCAGTGGGAGTAGCAATCAGCCCCAGCATTTT. Its protein is CAISGSSNQPQHF.

The rearrangement joins TRBV5-1 to TRBJ2-1, with TRBD2 identical over 12 bases. Germline V lookup: CDR1 SGHRS, CDR2 YFSETQ. This CDR3 region has 16 residues. CDR3 sequence (DNA): TGCGCTTTCAGCTCCGACCTAGCGGGGGGGCACGGTGAGCAGTTCTTC. It is translated as CAFSSDLAGGHGEQFF.

V usage is TRBV25-1 and J usage is TRBJ1-5; D uncertain. The CDR3 sequence is 11 residues long. The ends were cut back, 3 bases at V and 7 bases at J, with 4 bases in the middle. Germline CDR1 and CDR2: MGHDK and SYGVNS. DNA for the CDR3: TGTGCCAGCAGTGAGTGCCAGCCCCAGCATTTT. It specifies CASSECQPQHF.

This clonotype has only a few counts. The chain combines TRBV2 with TRBJ1-4; D uncertain. V was trimmed by 4 bases and J by 4 bases, leaving 7 bases between them. Germline CDR1 SNHLY, CDR2 FYNNEI. The CDR3 covers 13 residues. In DNA form, the CDR3 reads TGTGCCAGCAGTGTGGGTTATAATGAAAAACTGTTTTTT. Its translation is CASSVGYNEKLFF.

V usage is TRBV16 and J usage is TRBJ2-7; no clear D gene. The CDR3 is 14 residues long. Germline lookup yields CDR1 KGHSY and CDR2 FQNENV. V was shortened by 2 bases and J by 0 bases, with 8 bases between the two germline ends. The CDR3 spells CASSQAQISYEQYF. For the CDR3, the DNA is TGTGCCAGCAGCCAAGCCCAGATCTCCTACGAGCAGTACTTC.

This sequence joins TRBV2 and TRBJ2-1, with D unclear. V was cut by 4 bases and J by 7 bases, with 14 bases left in between. Germline V gene sequence: CDR1 SNHLY, CDR2 FYNNEI. This CDR3 spans 14 amino acids. The CDR3 region is CASSGSLLLNEQFF. The CDR3 coding sequence is TGTGCCAGCAGTGGCAGCTTACTCCTTAATGAGCAGTTCTTC.

With regard to this clonotype: The junction and the germline gene differ at one end; a read error may be behind it. The rearrangement joins TRBV6-2 or TRBV6-3 to TRBJ1-1; no clear D. Germline CDR1 reads MNHEY; CDR2 reads SVGEGT. The CDR3 spans 16 residues. The CDR3 region has the DNA TGTGCCAGCAGTTACTCGATGTCCCAGACCTACACTGAACCTTTCTTT. Translation: CASSYSMSQTYTEPFF.

The gene calls are TRBV30 and TRBJ1-4; 7 nucleotides align to TRBD1. CDR1 GTSNPN and CDR2 SVGIG come from the germline V gene (reference sequence). Trimming removed 0 bases from V and 5 bases from J; junction bases left unmatched: 6. The CDR3 is 15 residues long. The chain's CDR3 is CAWSVLGTANEKLFF. In nucleotides, the CDR3 is TGTGCCTGGAGTGTACTCGGGACAGCGAATGAAAAACTGTTTTTT.

The chain links TRBV29-1 to TRBJ2-5; 7 bases are shared with TRBD1. The assigned J gene may be wrong: the sequence end matches TRBJ2-7 better. From germline, CDR1 is SQVTM and CDR2 ANQGSEA. The CDR3 spans 14 residues. CDR3 nucleotide sequence: TGCAGCGTGAAAGGGGGCTCCTCGACCTACGAGCAGTACTTC. Amino acids: CSVKGGSSTYEQYF.

This clonotype was seen at least ten times. The chain recombines TRBV20-1 with TRBJ2-7; TRBD1 matches 7 bases. CDR1 DFQATT and CDR2 SNEGSKA come from the germline V gene (reference sequence). The CDR3 is made up of 11 amino acids. The CDR3 sequence: CSAGTAYEQYF. CDR3 nucleotides: TGCAGCGCCGGGACAGCCTACGAGCAGTACTTC.

A few counts support this clonotype. The rearrangement joins TRBV9 to TRBJ2-3, with D perhaps being TRBD1 or TRBD2 (6 bases each). The V end lost 0 bases, the J end lost 8 bases, and 10 bases lay between the germline ends. Germline CDR1 reads SGDLS; CDR2 reads YYNGEE. The CDR3 totals 13 residues. CDR3 amino acids: CASSVEGGGTQYF. The CDR3 DNA sequence: TGTGCCAGCAGCGTAGAGGGGGGTGGTACGCAGTATTTT.

This sequence joins TRBV7-2 and TRBJ2-7; perhaps D is TRBD1 or TRBD2 (5 bases each). The germline V gene has CDR1 SGHTA and CDR2 FQGNSA. Trimming took off 1 base at V and 7 bases at J, with 14 bases between the two ends. This CDR3 is built from 14 residues. The CDR3, as DNA: TGTGCCAGCAGCTTAGGGGGACCCCACAATGAGCAGTACTTC. This translates into CASSLGGPHNEQYF. The entire variable domain, with the rest obtained from reference TRBV7-2 and TRBJ2-7, is as follows: GAGVSQSPSNKVTEKGKDVELRCDPISGHTALYWYRQSLGQGLEFLIYFQGNSAPDKSGLPSDRFSAERTGGSVSTLTIQRTQQEDSAVYLCASSLGGPHNEQYFGPGTRLTVT.

This clonotype was picked up a small number of times. V and J are TRBV20-1 and TRBJ1-1; tentatively, D is TRBD1 (5 bases). The CDR3 length is 13 residues. Trimming cost V 5 bases and J 6 bases, with 16 bases left between them. Germline CDR1 reads DFQATT; CDR2 reads SNEGSKA (reference sequence). This CDR3 reads CSALGQGPPEAFF. CDR3 DNA sequence: TGCAGTGCTCTCGGGCAGGGTCCCCCTGAAGCTTTCTTT.

This clonotype has only a few counts. This rearrangement joins TRBV27 to TRBJ1-2; 8 bases fit TRBD1. The junction had 13 bases not matched to a gene; V was cut back by 6 bases and J by 1 base. This CDR3 is built from 17 residues. CDR1 and CDR2 (germline): MNHEY, SMNVEV (reference sequence). CDR3 DNA sequence: TGTGCCAGCAGCGGACAGGGCGAGAAGTCATTTAACTATGGCTACACCTTC. Protein sequence: CASSGQGEKSFNYGYTF.

V is TRBV12-5 and J is TRBJ1-2; D is uncertain. The CDR3 runs to 12 residues. Germline CDR1 is LGHNT and CDR2 is FRNRAP. The germline V and J ends were trimmed by 0 bases and 7 bases, with 6 bases remaining between them. This CDR3 is CASGLVTCGYTF. For the CDR3, the DNA is TGTGCTAGTGGTTTGGTAACCTGTGGCTACACCTTC.

The chain recombines TRBV5-1 with TRBJ2-1; no firm D call. The ends were cut back, 5 bases at V and 3 bases at J, with 18 bases in the middle. This CDR3 has 16 residues. The V gene's germline CDR1 is SGHRS and CDR2 YFSETQ. CDR3 in amino acids: CASRRDHRTFYNEQFF. The CDR3 DNA reads as TGCGCCAGCAGGCGAGATCACCGCACCTTCTACAATGAGCAGTTCTTC.

The J gene is TRBJ1-4, the V gene TRBV27; D unresolved. The germline gives CDR1 MNHEY, CDR2 SMNVEV (reference sequence). The CDR3 sequence is 15 residues long. The germline V and J ends were trimmed by 3 bases and 8 bases, with 16 bases remaining between them. The CDR3 nucleotides read TGTGCCAGCAGTTTTGTCGGGCGCCGGAGCGAAAAACTGTTTTTT. As protein: CASSFVGRRSEKLFF.

The chain recombines TRBV5-1 with TRBJ2-1; weak D call: TRBD2 (5 bases). Trimming stripped 0 bases from V and 9 bases from J, with 19 bases between. Germline V gives CDR1 SGHRS, CDR2 YFSETQ. The length of the CDR3 is 16 residues. The CDR3 spells CASSLGTGRRRVEQFF. The CDR3 coding sequence is TGCGCCAGCAGCTTGGGTACGGGTCGCAGGCGGGTTGAGCAGTTCTTC. Filled out from reference TRBV5-1 and TRBJ2-1, the complete variable domain reads KAGVTQTPRYLIKTRGQQVTLSCSPISGHRSVSWYQQTPGQGLQFLFEYFSETQRNKGNFPGRFSGRQFSNSRSEMNVSTLELGDSALYLCASSLGTGRRRVEQFFGPGTRLTVL.

The chain joins TRBV6-2 or TRBV6-3 to TRBJ2-5; D call uncertain. V was pared by 5 bases and J by 2 bases, with 6 bases between. Germline CDR1 and CDR2: MNHEY and SVGEGT. This CDR3 comprises 12 residues. Here the CDR3 DNA reads TGTGCCAGCAGTGGGATTCAAGAGACCCAGTACTTC. Translated: CASSGIQETQYF.

This clonotype was observed once. One end of the junction fails to match germline, which may point to a read error. The V gene is TRBV7-7, the J gene TRBJ2-2; 10 positions agree with TRBD2. The CDR3 is 19 residues long. The germline V gene encodes CDR1 SSHAT and CDR2 FNYEAQ (reference sequence). Written as DNA, the CDR3 is TGTGCCAGCGGCTTACTTCGGACTAGCGGCGGGATTAACACCGGGGAGCTGTTTTTT. Amino acids: CASGLLRTSGGINTGELFF. The whole variable domain, remainder taken from reference TRBV7-7 and TRBJ2-2, is GAGVSQSPRYKVTKRGQDVTLRCDPISSHATLYWYQQALGQGPEFLTYFNYEAQPDKSGLPSDRFSAERPEGSISTLTIQRTEQRDSAMYRCASGLLRTSGGINTGELFFGEGSRLTVL.

This chain joins TRBV15 and TRBJ1-5, with D uncertain. Trimming stripped 4 bases from V and 5 bases from J, with 15 bases between. The length of the CDR3 is 15 residues. Per germline, CDR1 LNHNV and CDR2 YYDKDF (reference sequence). The chain's CDR3 is CATSIGSGTHQPQHF. CDR3 sequence (DNA): TGTGCCACCAGCATCGGGTCAGGCACTCATCAGCCCCAGCATTTT.

In this sample, this clonotype turned up a few times. The chain joins TRBV7-8 to TRBJ1-2; the match to TRBD1 covers 8 bases. Losses at the gene ends were 5 bases for V and 3 bases for J; bases not matched to a gene: 14. The CDR3 is made up of 17 amino acids. CDR1 SGHVS and CDR2 FQNEAQ come from the germline V gene. The CDR3 DNA sequence: TGTGCCAGCAGCCAACTAAGGACAGGGTTCCTCTACTATGGCTACACCTTC. Protein: CASSQLRTGFLYYGYTF.

The chain uses TRBV4-3 and TRBJ1-5; a weak D match, TRBD1 (5 bases). This CDR3 region has 14 residues. The germline V gene encodes CDR1 LGHNA and CDR2 YSLEER. V lost 3 bases, J lost 7 bases, and 13 bases lay in between. This CDR3 reads CASSQDKAGQPQHF. In nucleotides, the CDR3 is TGCGCCAGCAGCCAGGACAAAGCAGGGCAGCCCCAGCATTTT.

The chain couples TRBV7-8 to TRBJ1-5; D call uncertain. There are 14 residues in the CDR3. The ends were cut back, 3 bases at V and 4 bases at J, with 10 bases in the middle. The V gene's germline CDR1 is SGHVS and CDR2 FQNEAQ. CDR3 in amino acids: CASSLGRLNQPQHF. The CDR3 DNA reads TGTGCCAGCAGCTTGGGAAGGTTGAATCAGCCCCAGCATTTT.

The rearrangement joins TRBV20-1 to TRBJ2-7; D remains ambiguous. Judging by the DNA end, TRBJ2-5 fits better; the J call may be wrong. Germline lookup yields CDR1 DFQATT and CDR2 SNEGSKA (reference sequence). The CDR3 contains 14 residues. The DNA for the CDR3 is TGCAGTGCTAGAGATATAGTGATGGGAGAGACCCAGTACTTC. Its protein is CSARDIVMGETQYF.

This chain's CDR3 is CASSYGLESDTQYF. The CDR3 DNA is TGTGCCAGCAGCTACGGACTAGAGTCAGATACGCAGTATTTT. V is TRBV7-2 and J is TRBJ2-3, with 7 nucleotides matching TRBD2. Germline V CDR1 and CDR2: SGHTA, FQGNSA. J was trimmed by 4 bases and V by 4 bases; bases with no gene match: 5. The CDR3 totals 14 residues.

V is TRBV12-3 or TRBV12-4 and J is TRBJ2-7; D might be TRBD1 or TRBD2, each matching 6 bases. Trimming pared 8 bases from V and 4 bases from J, leaving 12 bases between. The CDR3 contains 12 residues. This CDR3 is CASLGGGYEQYF. The CDR3 nucleotides are TGTGCCAGCTTAGGAGGGGGGTACGAGCAGTACTTC.

CDR3 sequence reads: CATGRLAGGINEQFF. CDR3 sequence (DNA): TGTGCCACCGGACGCCTAGCGGGGGGTATCAATGAGCAGTTCTTC. V usage is TRBV27 and J usage is TRBJ2-1; 11 bases are a match to TRBD2. CDR3 length equals 15 residues. J was trimmed by 6 bases and V by 10 bases; bases with no gene match: 11. Germline V gene lookup returns CDR1 MNHEY and CDR2 SMNVEV (reference sequence).